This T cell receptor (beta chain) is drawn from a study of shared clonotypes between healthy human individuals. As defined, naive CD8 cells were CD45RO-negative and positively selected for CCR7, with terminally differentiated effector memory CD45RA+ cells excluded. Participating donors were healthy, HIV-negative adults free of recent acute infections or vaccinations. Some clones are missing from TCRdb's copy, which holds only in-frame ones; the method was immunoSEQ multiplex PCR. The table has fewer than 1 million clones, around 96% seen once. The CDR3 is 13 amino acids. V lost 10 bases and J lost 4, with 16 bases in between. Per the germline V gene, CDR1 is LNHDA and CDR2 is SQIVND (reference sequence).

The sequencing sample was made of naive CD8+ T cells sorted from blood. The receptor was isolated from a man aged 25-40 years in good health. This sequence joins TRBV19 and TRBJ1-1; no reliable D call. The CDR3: CATSRTRRTEAFF. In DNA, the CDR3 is TGTGCCACCTCAAGGACTCGACGCACTGAAGCTTTCTTT.